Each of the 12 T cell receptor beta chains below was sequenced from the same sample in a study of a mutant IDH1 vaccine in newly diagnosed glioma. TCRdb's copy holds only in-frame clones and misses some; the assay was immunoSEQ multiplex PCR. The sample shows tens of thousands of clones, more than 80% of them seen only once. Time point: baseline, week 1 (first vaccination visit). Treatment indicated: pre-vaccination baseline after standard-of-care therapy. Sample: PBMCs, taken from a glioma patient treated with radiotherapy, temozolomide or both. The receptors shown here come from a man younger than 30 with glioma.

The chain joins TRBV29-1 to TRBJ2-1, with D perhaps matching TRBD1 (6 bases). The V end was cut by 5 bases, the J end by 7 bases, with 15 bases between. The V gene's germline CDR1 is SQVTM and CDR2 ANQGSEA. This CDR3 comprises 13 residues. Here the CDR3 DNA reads TGCAGCGTTAAACCCCCCGGACAGAATGAGCAGTTCTTC. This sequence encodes CSVKPPGQNEQFF.

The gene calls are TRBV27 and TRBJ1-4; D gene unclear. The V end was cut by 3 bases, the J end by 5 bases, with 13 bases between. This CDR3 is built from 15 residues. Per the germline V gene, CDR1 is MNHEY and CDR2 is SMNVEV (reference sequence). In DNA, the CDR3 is TGTGCCAGCAGTTTTTCCCGCGGGCGGAATGAAAAACTGTTTTTT. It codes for CASSFSRGRNEKLFF.

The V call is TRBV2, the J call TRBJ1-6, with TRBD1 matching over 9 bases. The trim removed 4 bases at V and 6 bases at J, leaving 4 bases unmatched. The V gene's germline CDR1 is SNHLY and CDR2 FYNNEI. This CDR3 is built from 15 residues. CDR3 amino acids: CASSGGQGRNSPLHF. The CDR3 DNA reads TGTGCCAGCAGTGGGGGACAGGGCCGTAATTCACCCCTCCACTTT.

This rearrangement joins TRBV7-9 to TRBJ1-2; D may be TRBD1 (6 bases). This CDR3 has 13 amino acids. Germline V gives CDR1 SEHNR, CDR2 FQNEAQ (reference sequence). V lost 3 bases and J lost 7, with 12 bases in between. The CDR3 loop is CASSLLGGGGYTF. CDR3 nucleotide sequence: TGTGCCAGCAGCTTGCTGGGGGGCGGTGGCTACACCTTC.

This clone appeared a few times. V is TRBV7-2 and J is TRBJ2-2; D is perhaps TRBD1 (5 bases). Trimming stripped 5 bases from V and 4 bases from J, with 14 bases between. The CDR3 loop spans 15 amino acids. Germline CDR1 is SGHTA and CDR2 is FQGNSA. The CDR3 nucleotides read TGTGCCAGCAGCCGAAGGGGCGCGGTCACCGGGGAGCTGTTTTTT. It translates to CASSRRGAVTGELFF.

CDR3 DNA sequence: TGCGCCAGCAGCCCGAATAGGGGAGGGGAGACCCAGTACTTC. Its translation: CASSPNRGGETQYF. V usage is TRBV5-1 and J usage is TRBJ2-5; 7 positions agree with TRBD2. J lost 5 bases, V lost 4 bases, and 8 bases had no gene match. Germline-derived CDR1 and CDR2 are SGHRS and YFSETQ. CDR3 length: 14 amino acids. Full variable domain (missing parts from reference TRBV5-1 and TRBJ2-5): KAGVTQTPRYLIKTRGQQVTLSCSPISGHRSVSWYQQTPGQGLQFLFEYFSETQRNKGNFPGRFSGRQFSNSRSEMNVSTLELGDSALYLCASSPNRGGETQYFGPGTRLLVL.

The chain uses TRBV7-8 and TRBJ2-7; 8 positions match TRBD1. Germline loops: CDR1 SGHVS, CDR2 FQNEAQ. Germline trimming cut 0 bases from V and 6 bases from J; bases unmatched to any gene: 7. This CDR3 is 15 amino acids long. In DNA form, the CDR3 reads TGTGCCAGCAGCTTAGCCCTGGGACAGGCGGTCGAGCAGTACTTC. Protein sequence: CASSLALGQAVEQYF.

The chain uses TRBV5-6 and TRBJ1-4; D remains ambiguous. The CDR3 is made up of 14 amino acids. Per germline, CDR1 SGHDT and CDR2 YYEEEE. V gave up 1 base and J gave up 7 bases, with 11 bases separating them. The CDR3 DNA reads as TGTGCCAGCAGCTTGATCAGCGGAGGTGAAAAACTGTTTTTT. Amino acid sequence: CASSLISGGEKLFF.

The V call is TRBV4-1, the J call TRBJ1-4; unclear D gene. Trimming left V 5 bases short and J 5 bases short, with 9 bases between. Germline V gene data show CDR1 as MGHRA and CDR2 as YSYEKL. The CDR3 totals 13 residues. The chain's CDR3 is CASSVEENEKLFF. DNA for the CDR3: TGCGCCAGCAGCGTAGAGGAGAATGAAAAACTGTTTTTT.

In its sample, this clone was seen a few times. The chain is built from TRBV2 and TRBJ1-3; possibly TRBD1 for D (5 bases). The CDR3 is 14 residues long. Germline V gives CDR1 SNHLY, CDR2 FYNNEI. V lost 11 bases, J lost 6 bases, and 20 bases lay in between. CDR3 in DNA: TGTGCCGGAGGCCCGGACATTTCAGAAAACACCATATATTTT. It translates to CAGGPDISENTIYF.

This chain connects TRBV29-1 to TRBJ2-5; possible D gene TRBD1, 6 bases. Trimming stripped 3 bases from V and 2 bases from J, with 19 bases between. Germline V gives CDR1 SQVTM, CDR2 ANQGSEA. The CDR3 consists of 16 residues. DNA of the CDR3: TGCAGCGTTGAGAGACTCGATTGGACAGTTCAAGAGACCCAGTACTTC. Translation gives CSVERLDWTVQETQYF.

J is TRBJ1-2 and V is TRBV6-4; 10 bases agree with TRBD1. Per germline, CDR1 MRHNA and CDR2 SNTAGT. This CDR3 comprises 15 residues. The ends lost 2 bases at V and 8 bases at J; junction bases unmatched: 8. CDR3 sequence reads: CASSDATGGAEGYTF. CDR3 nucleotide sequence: TGTGCCAGCAGTGACGCGACAGGGGGCGCGGAAGGCTACACCTTC.